This T cell receptor (beta chain) was obtained from a study of blood T cell repertoires in COVID-19. Produced via immunoSEQ multiplex PCR; TCRdb's table is partial and in-frame only. The data show about 240,000 clones, more than 75% seen once. The junction had 9 bases not matched to a gene; V was cut back by 7 bases and J by 6 bases. Germline V CDR1 and CDR2: MRHNA, SNTAGT. The CDR3 covers 14 residues. Sample: peripheral blood. The clonotype comes from a woman aged 55-70 years with active or convalescent COVID-19. J is TRBJ2-7 and V is TRBV6-4; 10 nucleotides match TRBD2. CDR3 nucleotide sequence: TGTGCCAGCAAGCCGGGACTAGCGTCTTCCGAGCAGTACTTC. Encoded protein: CASKPGLASSEQYF.